The present TCR beta chain was sequenced within a study of OX40 agonist ivuxolimab in advanced cancers. Study-level background: Patients achieving partial responses numbered three: one hepatocellular carcinoma case and two cutaneous melanoma cases.

Sequencing was performed with immunoSEQ multiplex PCR; in TCRdb, only in-frame clones are kept and a portion is missing. The sample records tens of thousands of clones, around nine tenths being singletons. Patients who had autoimmune disease history or got systemic immunosuppression were left out. This CDR3 is 11 amino acids long. V gave up 0 bases and J gave up 9 bases, with 9 bases separating them. Germline loops: CDR1 DFQATT, CDR2 SNEGSKA (reference sequence). The sequenced sample was CD4+ or CD8+ T cells sorted from blood, obtained in a trial of the OX40 agonist ivuxolimab. The source is an adult with an advanced solid tumor such as melanoma, head and neck, liver or kidney cancer. The J gene is TRBJ2-7, the V gene TRBV20-1, with unresolved D. The CDR3 loop is CSARDRAMQYF. CDR3 in DNA: TGCAGTGCTAGAGATAGGGCTATGCAGTACTTC.